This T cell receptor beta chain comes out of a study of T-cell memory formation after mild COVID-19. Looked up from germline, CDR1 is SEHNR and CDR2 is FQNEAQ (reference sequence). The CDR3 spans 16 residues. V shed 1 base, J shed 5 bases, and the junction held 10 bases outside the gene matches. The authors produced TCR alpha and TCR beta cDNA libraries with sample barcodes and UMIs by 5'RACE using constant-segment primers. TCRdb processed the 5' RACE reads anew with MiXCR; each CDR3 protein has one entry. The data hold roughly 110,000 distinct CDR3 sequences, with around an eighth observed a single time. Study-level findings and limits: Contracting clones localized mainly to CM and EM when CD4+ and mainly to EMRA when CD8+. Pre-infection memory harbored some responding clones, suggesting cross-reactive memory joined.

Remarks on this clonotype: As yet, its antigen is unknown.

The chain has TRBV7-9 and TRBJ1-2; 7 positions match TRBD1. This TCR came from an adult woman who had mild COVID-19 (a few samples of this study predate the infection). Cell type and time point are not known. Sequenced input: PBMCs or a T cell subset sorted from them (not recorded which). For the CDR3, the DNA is TGTGCCAGCAGCTTAGTGGAAGGGGGCGCGGATTATGGCTACACCTTC. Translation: CASSLVEGGADYGYTF.